This TCR beta chain appears in the sequencing data of a study of T cells expressing NK-cell markers. Background on the study: In the group of eight sequenced donors, seven were HCMV-seropositive and one was seronegative.

With the 5' RACE reads reprocessed, TCRdb shows one record per CDR3 protein and no DNA. In all, the sample yields hundreds of thousands of distinct CDR3 sequences. CDR1 is LNHNV and CDR2 is YYDKDF in the germline V gene (reference sequence). The CDR3 extends over 15 amino acids. The rearrangement uses TRBV15 and TRBJ2-5; TCRdb gives TRBD2 as the D gene, but with no DNA this cannot be confirmed. The receptor's source is a man aged 18-69 years in good health. Specimen: blood T cells: a sorted CD56 or NKG2C T cell subset, CD4+ or CD8+ T cells, or bulk PBMC T cells (not recorded which). CDR3: CATRLAGTKGETQYF.